The 24 T cell receptor beta chains in this list originate from one sample, sequenced in a study of identical twins. MiXCR, applied by TCRdb to the 5' RACE reads, yields one record per CDR3 protein. The sample has nearly 900,000 distinct CDR3 sequences; approximately 13% are singletons. A further study also used this sample, focusing on yellow fever vaccine responses in identical twins.

Source material: PBMCs. The source of these receptors is a woman between 18 and 29 years old in good health.

This clonotype was seen more than once but under ten times. The genes are TRBV3-1 and TRBJ2-1; 9 bases fit TRBD2. CDR3 length equals 15 residues. Losses at the gene ends were 1 base for V and 4 bases for J; bases not matched to a gene: 2. Germline V gene lookup returns CDR1 LGHDT and CDR2 YNNKEL (reference sequence). The CDR3: CASSQGLAVYNEQFF. The CDR3 nucleotides are TGTGCCAGCAGCCAAGGACTAGCGGTATACAATGAGCAGTTCTTC.

The chain links TRBV29-1 to TRBJ2-3, with TRBD1 matching 10 bases. V lost 1 base to trimming and J lost 1 base; unmatched junction nucleotides: 2. CDR1 SQVTM and CDR2 ANQGSEA come from the germline V gene. The CDR3 extends over 15 amino acids. The CDR3 sequence: CSVEVTGGRTDTQYF. The CDR3, as DNA: TGCAGCGTTGAAGTGACAGGGGGCCGCACAGATACGCAGTATTTT.

This clonotype was seen many times. The gene calls are TRBV25-1 and TRBJ1-2; D uncertain. Trimming left V 4 bases short and J 6 bases short, with 6 bases between. The CDR3 is 11 amino acids. Germline-derived CDR1 and CDR2 are MGHDK and SYGVNS. CDR3 nucleotide sequence: TGTGCCAGCAGTGCTGGGAATGGCTACACCTTC. The encoded protein is CASSAGNGYTF.

This clonotype has a count of ten or more. The chain uses TRBV12-3 or TRBV12-4 and TRBJ1-1; the match to TRBD1 covers 7 bases. CDR3 size: 13 residues. The V segment lost 5 bases and the J segment 12 bases; nucleotides outside the gene matches: 12. CDR3 residues: CASSQTGAQLTFF. CDR3 in DNA: TGTGCCAGCAGTCAAACAGGGGCACAGTTAACTTTCTTT.

This sequence joins TRBV6-5 and TRBJ1-3; D possibly corresponds to TRBD1 (5 bases). Per germline, CDR1 MNHEY and CDR2 SVGAGI. V gave up 0 bases and J gave up 0 bases, with 15 bases separating them. This CDR3 comprises 18 residues. This CDR3 reads CASSYSWGRLSSGNTIYF. CDR3 nucleotide sequence: TGTGCCAGCAGTTACTCATGGGGCAGACTTAGCTCTGGAAACACCATATATTTT.

There are a few counts of this clonotype. This rearrangement joins TRBV27 to TRBJ2-5; D assignment may be TRBD1 or TRBD2 (5 bases each). With 3 bases removed from V and 7 bases from J, the gap between germline ends came to 21 bases. Per the germline V gene, CDR1 is MNHEY and CDR2 is SMNVEV (reference sequence). The CDR3 is 16 amino acids. In nucleotides, the CDR3 is TGTGCCAGCAGTTTGTCTCCCAGGGATCCGGGGAGGACCCAGTACTTC. Amino acid sequence: CASSLSPRDPGRTQYF.

This clonotype was seen a few times. V usage is TRBV3-1 and J usage is TRBJ2-1, with D maybe TRBD2 (6 bases). The CDR3 is 13 residues long. Looked up from germline, CDR1 is LGHDT and CDR2 is YNNKEL (reference sequence). The ends were cut back, 1 base at V and 9 bases at J, with 10 bases in the middle. DNA for the CDR3: TGTGCCAGCAGCCAAGTCGGGGGTCGTGAGCAGTTCTTC. Protein product: CASSQVGGREQFF.

This clonotype was recorded a few times. One end of the junction fails to match germline, which may point to a read error. V and J are TRBV28 and TRBJ2-1; 9 bases fit TRBD2. The CDR3 totals 13 residues. Germline loops: CDR1 MDHEN, CDR2 SYDVKM. The CDR3 reads CASSLGGGAEPDF. The CDR3 DNA is TGTGCCAGCAGTTTAGGCGGGGGGGCTGAGCCGGACTTC.

This clonotype appeared many times. The CDR3 nucleotides are TGCGCCAGCAGCTTGGCCGGGACAGCCTATGGCTACACCTTC. Translated: CASSLAGTAYGYTF. The chain links TRBV5-1 to TRBJ1-2, with TRBD1 matching over 7 bases. CDR1 and CDR2 (germline): SGHRS, YFSETQ. The trim removed 0 bases at V and 4 bases at J, leaving 3 bases unmatched. This CDR3 is built from 14 residues.

In this sample, this clonotype turned up a few times. The gene calls are TRBV20-1 and TRBJ2-2; D perhaps matches TRBD2 (5 bases). Trimming shortened V by 2 bases and J by 0 bases, and 10 bases separated the two germline ends. There are 15 residues in the CDR3. Germline V gives CDR1 DFQATT, CDR2 SNEGSKA (reference sequence). In DNA form, the CDR3 reads TGCAGTGCTAGACTAGCTAGTCCGAACACCGGGGAGCTGTTTTTT. This sequence encodes CSARLASPNTGELFF.

This clonotype was picked up a small number of times. The V gene is TRBV7-2, the J gene TRBJ1-2; TRBD1 aligns across 8 bases. The germline CDR1 and CDR2 sequences are SGHTA and FQGNSA. J gave up 7 bases and V 6 bases, and 7 bases lay outside the gene matches. This CDR3 spans 13 amino acids. CDR3 sequence reads: CASSSSGGFGYTF. The CDR3 bases are TGTGCCAGCAGTTCTTCAGGGGGCTTTGGCTACACCTTC.

In its sample, this clonotype was seen a few times. The chain joins TRBV6-1 to TRBJ2-7; possibly TRBD2 for D (5 bases). The V gene lost 6 bases and the J gene lost 0 bases, with 12 bases spanning the gap. The CDR3 totals 14 residues. Germline assignment: CDR1 MNHNS and CDR2 SASEGT. For the CDR3, the DNA is TGTGCCAGCAGCAGTGGAGGCCACTCCTACGAGCAGTACTTC. Its translation is CASSSGGHSYEQYF.

This clonotype was found many times. The CDR3: CASSLSWRPYNEQFF. As DNA, the CDR3 is TGTGCCAGCAGCTTGAGCTGGCGCCCCTACAATGAGCAGTTCTTC. The chain recombines TRBV5-6 with TRBJ2-1; no clear D. Germline lookup yields CDR1 SGHDT and CDR2 YYEEEE. V was trimmed by 1 base and J by 2 bases, leaving 10 bases between them. CDR3 length equals 15 residues.

This clonotype came up many times. The chain is built from TRBV20-1 and TRBJ2-4; D is perhaps TRBD2 (6 bases). Trimming stripped 1 base from V and 1 base from J, with 14 bases between. This CDR3 is 16 amino acids long. Germline lookup yields CDR1 DFQATT and CDR2 SNEGSKA (reference sequence). CDR3 sequence reads: CSARGNRGMAKNIQYF. The CDR3 nucleotides are TGCAGTGCTAGAGGTAACCGCGGGATGGCCAAAAACATTCAGTACTTC.

V and J are TRBV6-1 and TRBJ2-6; TRBD2 matches 7 bases. Trimming removed 7 bases from V and 2 bases from J; junction bases left unmatched: 2. The germline CDR1 and CDR2 sequences are MNHNS and SASEGT. The CDR3 has 14 amino acids. CDR3 coding DNA: TGTGCCAGCACTCGGGAGGCTGGGGCCAACGTCCTGACTTTC. It encodes CASTREAGANVLTF.

This chain connects TRBV3-1 to TRBJ2-4; tentative D call: TRBD2 (6 bases). Germline loops: CDR1 LGHDT, CDR2 YNNKEL (reference sequence). This CDR3 region has 15 residues. V lost 1 base and J lost 4, with 11 bases in between. This CDR3 is CASSQASAGKNIQYF. CDR3 DNA sequence: TGTGCCAGCAGCCAAGCCAGCGCGGGGAAAAACATTCAGTACTTC.

A few counts support this clonotype. The genes are TRBV12-3 or TRBV12-4 and TRBJ1-2; D gene unclear. Trimming cost V 7 bases and J 2 bases, with 14 bases left between them. CDR3 length equals 14 residues. The CDR3 reads CASTHLPGNYGYTF. The CDR3, as DNA: TGTGCCAGCACCCATTTACCCGGGAACTATGGCTACACCTTC.

This clonotype came up a few times. CDR3 DNA: TGTGCCAGCAGCGGACTCCTTAGGGGGTACGAGCAGTACTTC. Protein sequence: CASSGLLRGYEQYF. V usage is TRBV5-6 and J usage is TRBJ2-7; D might be TRBD1 (6 bases). V dropped 4 bases and J dropped 4 bases, with 15 bases sitting between them. CDR1 and CDR2 (germline): SGHDT, YYEEEE. The CDR3 contains 14 residues.

The chain links TRBV20-1 to TRBJ1-6; TRBD1 agrees at 9 bases. Trimming took 6 bases from V and 7 from J; bases not matched to a gene: 10. The CDR3 totals 15 residues. CDR1 and CDR2 (germline): DFQATT, SNEGSKA (reference sequence). DNA of the CDR3: TGCAGTGCCCAAACCGGGGACAGGGTCAATTCACCCCTCCACTTT. Its translation is CSAQTGDRVNSPLHF.

J is TRBJ2-5 and V is TRBV3-1; a possible D gene is TRBD2 (6 bases). Trimming pared 3 bases from V and 12 bases from J, leaving 14 bases between. This CDR3 comprises 12 residues. Per the germline V gene, CDR1 is LGHDT and CDR2 is YNNKEL (reference sequence). The CDR3 nucleotides are TGTGCCAGCAGCCAGAGACTGGGACTGGAGTACTTC. The encoded protein is CASSQRLGLEYF.

The chain employs TRBV3-1 and TRBJ2-3; 7 positions match TRBD2. The CDR3 has 15 residues. Germline V gives CDR1 LGHDT, CDR2 YNNKEL (reference sequence). V lost 2 bases and J lost 2; bases outside the gene matches: 4. This chain's CDR3 is CASSQSSGNTDTQYF. CDR3 DNA sequence: TGTGCCAGCAGCCAAAGCAGCGGGAACACAGATACGCAGTATTTT.

This clonotype has more than one count but fewer than ten. The gene calls are TRBV20-1 and TRBJ2-3; D gene unclear. This CDR3 region has 17 residues. V lost 0 bases and J 2 bases, leaving 18 bases between the germline ends. CDR1 and CDR2 (germline): DFQATT, SNEGSKA (reference sequence). CDR3 in amino acids: CSARDSKVRTHTDTQYF. The CDR3 DNA reads TGCAGTGCTAGAGACTCCAAGGTTAGGACCCACACAGATACGCAGTATTTT.

This clonotype was observed a handful of times. The V call is TRBV19, the J call TRBJ2-1; 10 bases fit TRBD2. The germline gives CDR1 LNHDA, CDR2 SQIVND (reference sequence). With 5 bases clipped from V and 3 bases from J, the junction kept 16 bases outside the gene matches. This CDR3 has 19 amino acids. CDR3 amino acids: CASSPYAPLLAGDYNEQFF. CDR3 bases: TGTGCCAGTAGTCCGTATGCTCCACTTCTAGCGGGGGACTACAATGAGCAGTTCTTC. The variable domain in full, with the rest retrieved from reference TRBV19 and TRBJ2-1, is DGGITQSPKYLFRKEGQNVTLSCEQNLNHDAMYWYRQDPGQGLRLIYYSQIVNDFQKGDIAEGYSVSREKKESFPLTVTSAQKNPTAFYLCASSPYAPLLAGDYNEQFFGPGTRLTVL.

This clonotype was seen a handful of times. This chain connects TRBV20-1 to TRBJ1-1; a possible D gene is TRBD1 (6 bases). CDR3 length: 13 residues. The V gene lost 8 bases and the J gene lost 0 bases, with 13 bases spanning the gap. CDR1 is DFQATT and CDR2 is SNEGSKA in the germline V gene (reference sequence). CDR3 DNA: TGCAGTTCACAACAGGGAATGAACACTGAAGCTTTCTTT. This gives the protein CSSQQGMNTEAFF.